This T cell receptor beta chain is from a study of beta chain features in type 1 diabetes. Findings of the study overall: There was no resolution here of whether HLA type influences TCRB rearrangement. People with Type 1 diabetes carried modestly yet significantly shorter TCRB CDR3s in all four CD4+ subsets.

This clone was observed a handful of times. Its antigen is not identified. This same CDR3 is encoded by further DNA sequences in the sample. Sequencing targeted expressed TCRB transcripts, as all isolated RNA had been reverse transcribed. Assay: immunoSEQ multiplex PCR; the TCRdb copy retains only in-frame clones and omits some. The sample has 300,000 to 350,000 clones; over 7% are singletons. The sequencing sample was made of central memory CD4+ T cells from blood. The TCR sequence derives from a man aged 25 to 40 with type 1 diabetes.

CDR3 DNA sequence: TGTGCCAGTAGTATGGGTCGGGGTAGCGAACAGCCCCAGCATTTT. This sequence encodes CASSMGRGSEQPQHF. The chain recombines TRBV19 with TRBJ1-5, with D unresolved. The V and J ends lost 3 bases and 7 bases respectively, with 16 bases between them. Germline CDR1 and CDR2: LNHDA and SQIVND (reference sequence). CDR3 length equals 15 residues.